This entry describes one TCR beta chain. This sample was included in a study of blood T cell repertoires in COVID-19. Study summary: PBMCs, B-cell-depleted T cells, or T cells were the source of the cDNA or gDNA that made up the material.

Profiling relied on immunoSEQ multiplex PCR, and the TCRdb table lists in-frame clones only, not all of them. The sample has around 50,000 clones, 80% to 90% seen once. Sequencing was carried out using peripheral blood. This TCR came from a human donor in a cohort sampled during active COVID-19.

This CDR3 is CASSERNVWYEQYF. CDR3 DNA sequence: TGTGCCAGCAGCGAGCGGAACGTATGGTACGAGCAGTACTTC. The chain is built from TRBV5-6 and TRBJ2-7, with D tentatively TRBD2 (5 bases). Trimming pared 4 bases from V and 4 bases from J, leaving 15 bases between. This CDR3 comprises 14 residues. Looked up from germline, CDR1 is SGHDT and CDR2 is YYEEEE.